Listed below are T cell receptor beta chains from one sample, sequenced in a study of T cell responses to AZD1222 COVID-19 vaccine. Assay: immunoSEQ multiplex PCR; the TCRdb copy retains only in-frame clones and omits some. The table shows approximately 150,000 clones, with 80% to 90% occurring only once. The starting material was peripheral blood, obtained 28 days after the second dose of the MenACWY control vaccine. The source is an adult who received the MenACWY meningococcal vaccine as a control. Both conserved end residues are part of each CDR3. D genes are given only for firm matches. Clone size is not always given. Where it is, it says once, few, many or a class for expanded clones.

v_call	clone_size	j_call	d_call	cdr3_aa	cdr3_nt
TRBV9	-	TRBJ1-2	TRBD1	CASSSPRGTAKFYGYTF	TGTGCCAGCAGCAGTCCCAGGGGGACAGCAAAATTCTATGGCTACACCTTC
TRBV3-1/TRBV3-2	-	TRBJ2-3	-	CASSHPRQFPSTDTQYF	TGTGCCAGCAGCCACCCCCGACAGTTCCCTAGCACAGATACGCAGTATTTT
TRBV9	-	TRBJ2-1	-	CASSVDDQPYNEQFF	TGTGCCAGCAGCGTAGATGACCAGCCCTACAATGAGCAGTTCTTC
TRBV28	once	TRBJ1-1	-	CASSLDFRHGFLNTEAFF	TGTGCCAGCAGTTTAGACTTTCGGCATGGCTTCCTGAACACTGAAGCTTTCTTT
TRBV23-1	-	TRBJ2-7	-	CASSPHGPYEQYF	TGCGCCAGCAGTCCCCACGGACCCTACGAGCAGTACTTC
TRBV10-3	-	TRBJ2-1	-	CASTGNNEQFF	TGTGCCTCCACAGGGAACAATGAGCAGTTCTTC
TRBV20-1	-	TRBJ1-6	-	CSARDNSPLHF	TGCAGTGCTAGAGATAATTCACCCCTCCACTTT
TRBV18	-	TRBJ2-1	-	CASSPPSYNEQFF	TGTGCCAGCTCACCACCTAGCTACAATGAGCAGTTCTTC
TRBV19	-	TRBJ1-2	-	CASSIGLGDGYTF	TGTGCCAGTAGTATAGGGCTCGGTGATGGCTACACCTTC
TRBV19	-	TRBJ1-6	TRBD1	CASRPQGEASPLHF	TGTGCCAGTAGACCTCAGGGGGAAGCTTCACCCCTCCACTTT
TRBV19	-	TRBJ1-4	-	CASSVNGEKLFF	TGTGCCAGTAGCGTGAACGGTGAAAAACTGTTTTTT
TRBV28	-	TRBJ2-6	-	CASSPPRGALTGANVLTF	TGTGCCAGCAGTCCCCCCAGGGGGGCGCTCACTGGGGCCAACGTCCTGACTTTC
TRBV5-1	once	TRBJ2-7	-	CASSLAQAGAHEQYF	TGCGCCAGCAGCTTGGCCCAGGCAGGGGCGCACGAGCAGTACTTC
TRBV6-5	-	TRBJ1-1	TRBD1	CASRETYRGNTEAFF	TGTGCCAGCAGGGAGACCTACAGGGGGAACACTGAAGCTTTCTTT
TRBV23-1	-	TRBJ2-1	-	CASSQSRPRGEGKEQFF	TGCGCCAGCAGTCAATCGCGCCCCCGGGGAGAGGGCAAAGAGCAGTTCTTC
TRBV30	-	TRBJ2-7	-	CAWGSSYEQYF	TGTGCCTGGGGAAGCTCCTACGAGCAGTACTTC
TRBV30	-	TRBJ2-7	-	CAWTSGPFSYEQYF	TGTGCCTGGACTTCAGGGCCGTTCTCCTACGAGCAGTACTTC
TRBV4-2	-	TRBJ2-7	TRBD1	CASSQDPTGGYEQYF	TGTGCCAGCAGCCAAGATCCAACAGGGGGCTACGAGCAGTACTTC
TRBV24-1	-	TRBJ2-7	-	CATSGGTPSYEQYF	TGTGCCACCTCAGGAGGGACTCCTTCCTACGAGCAGTACTTC
TRBV7-8	-	TRBJ1-5	-	CASSSRSDWVGQPQHF	TGTGCCAGCAGCTCCCGTTCGGACTGGGTCGGACAGCCCCAGCATTTT
TRBV5-1	-	TRBJ1-1	-	CASSLVTTAINTEAFF	TGCGCCAGCAGCTTGGTAACCACAGCAATCAACACTGAAGCTTTCTTT
TRBV29-1	-	TRBJ2-2	TRBD2	CSVARGRAGELFF	TGCAGCGTTGCGCGGGGGAGGGCCGGGGAGCTGTTTTTT
TRBV28	-	TRBJ1-1	-	CASSFPWGQNTEAFF	TGTGCCAGCAGTTTCCCGTGGGGGCAGAACACTGAAGCTTTCTTT
TRBV6-6	-	TRBJ1-6	-	CASSYSSGQKSPLHF	TGTGCCAGCAGTTACTCGAGCGGACAGAAGTCACCCCTCCACTTT
TRBV12-2	-	TRBJ1-1	-	CASRLDPGTEAFF	TGTGCAAGTCGCTTAGATCCCGGCACTGAAGCTTTCTTT
TRBV19	-	TRBJ1-2	TRBD1	CASSIGGGGRFFGYTF	TGTGCCAGTAGTATAGGTGGAGGGGGCCGTTTCTTCGGCTACACCTTC
TRBV21-1	-	TRBJ1-4	-	CASSNFGREVEKLFF	TGTGCCAGCAGCAACTTTGGCAGGGAGGTCGAAAAACTGTTTTTT
TRBV24-1	-	TRBJ2-5	-	CATSDTHRAGYQETQYF	TGTGCCACCAGTGACACTCACAGGGCGGGATACCAAGAGACCCAGTACTTC
TRBV12-5	once	TRBJ2-7	TRBD1	CASAKGQGTYEQYF	TGTGCTAGTGCCAAAGGACAGGGTACCTACGAGCAGTACTTC
TRBV2	once	TRBJ2-5	-	CASSERAGTVEGETQYF	TGTGCCAGCAGTGAACGGGCAGGGACCGTAGAGGGGGAGACCCAGTACTTC
TRBV7-9	-	TRBJ1-1	-	CASSSQPLGGVNTEAFF	TGTGCCAGCAGCTCCCAACCCCTCGGGGGAGTGAACACTGAAGCTTTCTTT
TRBV27	-	TRBJ1-3	-	CASSLRGVGNTIYF	TGTGCCAGCAGTTTACGTGGAGTAGGAAACACCATATATTTT
TRBV30	-	TRBJ1-3	-	CAWSKGSGNTIYF	TGTGCCTGGAGTAAAGGCTCTGGAAACACCATATATTTT
TRBV3-1/TRBV3-2	-	TRBJ2-7	-	CASSQGGMLGYEQYF	TGTGCCAGCAGCCAAGGGGGTATGTTGGGTTACGAGCAGTACTTC
TRBV5-6	-	TRBJ2-7	-	CASSFGWREQYF	TGTGCCAGCAGCTTCGGATGGAGAGAGCAGTACTTC
TRBV9	-	TRBJ2-6	-	CASSVERASGANVLTF	TGTGCCAGCAGCGTAGAAAGGGCCTCTGGGGCCAACGTCCTGACTTTC
TRBV28	-	TRBJ2-7	TRBD1	CASSSRQGFNYEQYF	TGTGCCAGCAGTTCACGACAGGGATTTAACTACGAGCAGTACTTC
TRBV20-1	-	TRBJ1-5	-	CSASRPLNNQPQHF	TGCAGTGCTAGTCGTCCGCTGAACAATCAGCCCCAGCATTTT
TRBV20-1	-	TRBJ2-7	-	CSARKNDEQYF	TGCAGTGCTAGAAAAAATGACGAGCAGTACTTC
TRBV9	-	TRBJ2-2	TRBD2	CASSVDIAGDIGELFF	TGTGCCAGCAGCGTAGATATAGCGGGAGACATCGGGGAGCTGTTTTTT
TRBV5-1	-	TRBJ2-1	-	CASSLDGVSSDEQFF	TGCGCCAGCAGCTTGGACGGGGTGTCTTCGGATGAGCAGTTCTTC
TRBV10-1	-	TRBJ2-7	-	CASSDRYEQYF	TGCGCCAGCAGTGACCGGTACGAGCAGTACTTC
TRBV30	-	TRBJ1-3	-	CAWSRGRGGNTIYF	TGTGCCTGGAGTCGGGGGCGAGGAGGAAACACCATATATTTT
TRBV2	-	TRBJ2-2	TRBD1	CASSDQGATGELFF	TGTGCCAGCAGCGATCAGGGGGCCACCGGGGAGCTGTTTTTT
TRBV6-5	-	TRBJ1-3	-	CASRRIEGFGNTIYF	TGTGCCAGCAGGAGAATAGAAGGTTTTGGAAACACCATATATTTT
TRBV7-2	-	TRBJ1-2	-	CASSLQRPTTNYGYTF	TGTGCCAGCAGCTTACAGAGGCCGACGACTAACTATGGCTACACCTTC
TRBV3-1/TRBV3-2	-	TRBJ1-1	TRBD1	CASSYGTGPNTEAFF	TGTGCCAGCAGCTATGGGACAGGGCCGAACACTGAAGCTTTCTTT
TRBV24-1	-	TRBJ2-7	-	CATSDPGLYEQYF	TGTGCCACCAGTGACCCTGGACTCTACGAGCAGTACTTC
TRBV7-9	-	TRBJ1-3	-	CASSLVGGGGNTIYF	TGTGCCAGCAGCTTAGTTGGCGGCGGGGGAAACACCATATATTTT
TRBV7-9	-	TRBJ2-5	TRBD1	CASRRDREEGTQYF	TGTGCCAGCAGGAGGGACAGGGAGGAGGGGACCCAGTACTTC
TRBV28	-	TRBJ1-5	-	CASSSPGVNQPQHF	TGTGCCAGCAGTAGCCCCGGGGTCAATCAGCCCCAGCATTTT
TRBV3-1/TRBV3-2	-	TRBJ1-3	-	CASSQTVGNTIYF	TGTGCCAGCAGCCAAACAGTAGGAAACACCATATATTTT
TRBV4-3	few	TRBJ1-2	-	CASSQEGFTGLPYGYTF	TGCGCCAGCAGCCAAGAGGGGTTTACAGGGCTGCCTTATGGCTACACCTTC
TRBV2	-	TRBJ2-5	-	CASIGGGSAVQETQYF	TGTGCCAGCATTGGGGGCGGGTCCGCCGTTCAAGAGACCCAGTACTTC
TRBV18	-	TRBJ2-5	TRBD2	CASSPPASGETQYF	TGTGCCAGCTCACCCCCGGCTAGCGGAGAGACCCAGTACTTC